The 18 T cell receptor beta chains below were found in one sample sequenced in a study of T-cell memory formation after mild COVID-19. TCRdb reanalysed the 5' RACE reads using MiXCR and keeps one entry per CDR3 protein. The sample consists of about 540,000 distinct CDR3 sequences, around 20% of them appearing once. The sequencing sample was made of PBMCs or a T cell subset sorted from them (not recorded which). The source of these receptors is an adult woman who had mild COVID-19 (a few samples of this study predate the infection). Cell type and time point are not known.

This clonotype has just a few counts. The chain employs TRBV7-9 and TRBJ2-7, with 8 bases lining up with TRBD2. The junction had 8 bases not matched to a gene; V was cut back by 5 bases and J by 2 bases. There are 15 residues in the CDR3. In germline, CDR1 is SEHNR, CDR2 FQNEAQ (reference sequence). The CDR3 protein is CASSLQRESPYEQYF. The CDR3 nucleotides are TGTGCCAGCAGCCTCCAGCGGGAGAGTCCCTACGAGCAGTACTTC.

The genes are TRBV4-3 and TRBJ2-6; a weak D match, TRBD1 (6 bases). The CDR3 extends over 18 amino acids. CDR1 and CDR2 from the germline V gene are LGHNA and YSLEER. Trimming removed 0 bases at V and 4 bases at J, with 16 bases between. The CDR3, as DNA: TGCGCCAGCAGCCAAGAGTGGAGGCAGGGGCACGGGGCCAACGTCCTGACTTTC. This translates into CASSQEWRQGHGANVLTF.

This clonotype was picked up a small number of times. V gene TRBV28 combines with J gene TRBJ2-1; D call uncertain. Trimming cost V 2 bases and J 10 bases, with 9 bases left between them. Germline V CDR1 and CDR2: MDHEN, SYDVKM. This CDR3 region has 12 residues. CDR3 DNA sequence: TGTGCCAGCAGTTTAATTTCGAAGGAGCAGTTCTTC. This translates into CASSLISKEQFF.

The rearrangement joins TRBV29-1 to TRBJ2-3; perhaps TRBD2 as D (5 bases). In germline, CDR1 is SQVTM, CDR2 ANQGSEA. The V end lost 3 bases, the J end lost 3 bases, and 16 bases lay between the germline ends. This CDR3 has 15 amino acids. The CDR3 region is CSVDVGGFGTDTQYF. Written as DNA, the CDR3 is TGCAGCGTTGACGTAGGAGGTTTTGGGACAGATACGCAGTATTTT.

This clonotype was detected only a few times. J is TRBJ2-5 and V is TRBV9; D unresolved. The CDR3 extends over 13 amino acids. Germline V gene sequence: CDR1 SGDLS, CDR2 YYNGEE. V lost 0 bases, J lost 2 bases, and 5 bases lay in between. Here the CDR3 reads CASSVGWQETQYF. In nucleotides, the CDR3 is TGTGCCAGCAGCGTAGGTTGGCAAGAGACCCAGTACTTC.

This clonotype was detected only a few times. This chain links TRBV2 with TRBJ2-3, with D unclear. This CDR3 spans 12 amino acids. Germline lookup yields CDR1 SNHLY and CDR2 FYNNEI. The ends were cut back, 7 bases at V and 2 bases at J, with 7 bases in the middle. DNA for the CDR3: TGTGCCAGCATCGACGCCACAGATACGCAGTATTTT. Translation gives CASIDATDTQYF.

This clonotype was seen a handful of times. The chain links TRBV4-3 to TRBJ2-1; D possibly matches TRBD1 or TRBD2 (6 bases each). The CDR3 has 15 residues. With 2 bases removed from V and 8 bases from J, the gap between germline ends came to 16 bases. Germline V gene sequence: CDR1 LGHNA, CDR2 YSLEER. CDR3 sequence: CASSQRNGGVHEQFF. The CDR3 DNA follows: TGCGCCAGCAGCCAAAGAAACGGGGGCGTACATGAGCAGTTCTTC.

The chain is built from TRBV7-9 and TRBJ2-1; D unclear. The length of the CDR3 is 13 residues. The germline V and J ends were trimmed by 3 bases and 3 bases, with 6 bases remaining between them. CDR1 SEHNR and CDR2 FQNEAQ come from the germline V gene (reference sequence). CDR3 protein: CASSFLDYNEQFF. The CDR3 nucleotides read TGTGCCAGCAGCTTCCTCGACTACAATGAGCAGTTCTTC.

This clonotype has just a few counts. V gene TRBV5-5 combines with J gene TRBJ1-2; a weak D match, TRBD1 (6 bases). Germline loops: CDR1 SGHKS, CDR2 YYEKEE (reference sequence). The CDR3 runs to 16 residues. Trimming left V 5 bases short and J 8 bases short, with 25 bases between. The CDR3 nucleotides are TGTGCCAGCAGTCTCCAAACAGGGACGCAGGGTCAGGGCTACACCTTC. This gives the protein CASSLQTGTQGQGYTF.

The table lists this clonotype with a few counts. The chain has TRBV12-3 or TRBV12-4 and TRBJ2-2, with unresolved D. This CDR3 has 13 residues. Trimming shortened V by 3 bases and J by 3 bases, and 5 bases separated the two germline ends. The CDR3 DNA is TGTGCCAGCAGTTTCAAGTACACCGGGGAGCTGTTTTTT. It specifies CASSFKYTGELFF.

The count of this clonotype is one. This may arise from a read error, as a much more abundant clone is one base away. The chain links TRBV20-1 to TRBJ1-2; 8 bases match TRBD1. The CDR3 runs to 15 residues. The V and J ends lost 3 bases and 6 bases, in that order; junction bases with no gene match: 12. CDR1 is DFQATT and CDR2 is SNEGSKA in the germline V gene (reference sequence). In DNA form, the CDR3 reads TGCAGTGCTAGTCAGCCTTTTGACAGGGGACATGGCTACACCTTC. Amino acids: CSASQPFDRGHGYTF.

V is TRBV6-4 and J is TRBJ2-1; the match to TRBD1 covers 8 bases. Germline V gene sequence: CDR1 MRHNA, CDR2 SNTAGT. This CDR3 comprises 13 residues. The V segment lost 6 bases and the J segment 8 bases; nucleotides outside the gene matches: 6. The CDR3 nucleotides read TGTGCCAGCAGAGGACAGGGTTCCGATGAGCAGTTCTTC. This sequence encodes CASRGQGSDEQFF.

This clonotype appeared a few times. The CDR3 DNA is TGTGCCAGCAGTGGACCTCTGGGGCCCACCGGGGAGCTGTTTTTT. This sequence encodes CASSGPLGPTGELFF. The V and J genes are TRBV2 and TRBJ2-2, with a tentative D call TRBD1 (5 bases). Germline loops: CDR1 SNHLY, CDR2 FYNNEI. CDR3 length: 15 residues. Trimming stripped 4 bases from V and 4 bases from J, with 13 bases between.

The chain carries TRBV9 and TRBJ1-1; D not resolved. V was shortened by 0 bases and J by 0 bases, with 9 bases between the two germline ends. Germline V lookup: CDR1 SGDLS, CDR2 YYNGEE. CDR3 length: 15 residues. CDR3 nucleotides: TGTGCCAGCAGCGTAGGTTCATCTATGAACACTGAAGCTTTCTTT. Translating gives CASSVGSSMNTEAFF.

The CDR3 nucleotides read TGTGCCTGGAGTTCCGGGACAGGGTACGTCGAGCAGTACTTC. Amino acids: CAWSSGTGYVEQYF. The chain carries TRBV30 and TRBJ2-7; 9 bases fit TRBD1. CDR1 is GTSNPN, CDR2 SVGIG, per germline (reference sequence). V trimming: 2 bases; J trimming: 6 bases; junction bases outside the gene matches: 8. CDR3 size: 14 residues.

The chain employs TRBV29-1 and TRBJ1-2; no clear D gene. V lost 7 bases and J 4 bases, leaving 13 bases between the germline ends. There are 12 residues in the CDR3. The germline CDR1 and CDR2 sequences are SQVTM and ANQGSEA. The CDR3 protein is CSALREFYGYTF. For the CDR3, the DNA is TGCAGCGCTCTTCGGGAGTTCTATGGCTACACCTTC.

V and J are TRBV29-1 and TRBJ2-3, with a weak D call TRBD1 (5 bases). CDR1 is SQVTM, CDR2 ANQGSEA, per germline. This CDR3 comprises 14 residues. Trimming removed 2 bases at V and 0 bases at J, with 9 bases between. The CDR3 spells CSVEKDSSTDTQYF. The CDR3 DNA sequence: TGCAGCGTTGAAAAAGACAGTAGCACAGATACGCAGTATTTT.

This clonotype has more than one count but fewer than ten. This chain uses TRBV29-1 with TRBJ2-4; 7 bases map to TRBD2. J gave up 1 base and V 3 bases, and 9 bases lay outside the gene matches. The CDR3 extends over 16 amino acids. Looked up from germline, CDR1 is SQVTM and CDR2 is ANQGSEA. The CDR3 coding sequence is TGCAGCGTTGATTCGGGACTAACGGCGGCCAAAAACATTCAGTACTTC. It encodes CSVDSGLTAAKNIQYF. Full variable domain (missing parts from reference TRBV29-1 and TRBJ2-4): SAVISQKPSRDICQRGTSLTIQCQVDSQVTMMFWYRQQPGQSLTLIATANQGSEATYESGFVIDKFPISRPNLTFSTLTVSNMSPEDSSIYLCSVDSGLTAAKNIQYFGAGTRLSVL.